The 4 T cell receptor beta chains below come from one sample, sequenced in a study of PD-1 blockade in classical Hodgkin lymphoma. All trial patients relapsed after autologous stem cell transplantation. Generated by immunoSEQ multiplex PCR, the TCRdb table keeps only in-frame clones and is missing some. There are around 100,000 clones in the sample; about 89% occur only once, and 5% to 7.5% lies in the top ten. The sample in question was peripheral blood mononuclear cells (PBMCs), obtained before the second cycle of nivolumab. The receptors shown here come from a human donor with classical Hodgkin lymphoma.

The chain is built from TRBV6-6 and TRBJ1-2; possible D gene TRBD1, 6 bases. The length of the CDR3 is 15 residues. Germline lookup yields CDR1 MNHNY and CDR2 SVGAGI (reference sequence). Trimming left V 2 bases short and J 4 bases short, with 14 bases between. This CDR3 reads CASSYMGGASYGYTF. The CDR3 DNA follows: TGTGCCAGCAGTTACATGGGGGGCGCGAGCTATGGCTACACCTTC.

The chain employs TRBV6-4 and TRBJ1-6; the D gene is possibly TRBD1 (6 bases). Per germline, CDR1 MRHNA and CDR2 SNTAGT. Trimming cost V 7 bases and J 7 bases, with 11 bases left between them. This CDR3 comprises 13 residues. The chain's CDR3 is CASTGEPNSPLHF. In nucleotides, the CDR3 is TGTGCCAGCACAGGGGAGCCAAATTCACCCCTCCACTTT.

The chain carries TRBV11-2 and TRBJ1-4; 7 bases are shared with TRBD1. CDR3 length: 14 residues. Germline CDR1 and CDR2: SGHAT and FQNNGV. J gave up 1 base and V 5 bases, and 1 base lay outside the gene matches. CDR3 coding DNA: TGTGCCAGCAGCCGGGACAGAACTAATGAAAAACTGTTTTTT. Its translation is CASSRDRTNEKLFF.

This clone was seen just once. The chain has TRBV5-8 and TRBJ2-1, with 7 bases identical to TRBD2. Losses at the gene ends were 4 bases for V and 5 bases for J; bases not matched to a gene: 9. Germline V CDR1 and CDR2: SGHTS, YDEGEE. The CDR3 has 15 amino acids. Here the CDR3 reads CASSLGGRRDNEQFF. The CDR3 DNA reads TGTGCCAGCAGCCTCGGGGGGAGGAGGGACAATGAGCAGTTCTTC.